Detailed here is one T cell receptor (beta chain). The antigen remains unidentified. Using immunoSEQ multiplex PCR, the repertoire was profiled, and TCRdb retains in-frame clones only, with some absent. Found here are around 200,000 clones, 88% of them singletons; the top ten hold 25% to 30%. Germline lookup yields CDR1 LGHDT and CDR2 YNNKEL (reference sequence). V gave up 1 base and J gave up 8 bases, with 17 bases separating them. This CDR3 comprises 15 residues. This entry is derived from a study of T cell responses to AZD1222 COVID-19 vaccine. Overall study findings and caveats: Most donors were white British and more were female, and clonal diversity was possibly underestimated. Spike-specific TCR breadth rose after two AZD1222 doses, and depth rose as well. Repertoire sampling occurred only after the peak T cell response. Only a handful of AZD1222 recipients, roughly 6 in all, had baseline seropositivity.

The sequencing here drew on peripheral blood, taken 28 days after the second AZD1222 dose. This receptor was taken from an adult who received the AZD1222 COVID-19 vaccine. This rearrangement joins TRBV3-1 (or the pseudogene TRBV3-2) to TRBJ1-2; D gene uncertain. The CDR3 coding sequence is TGTGCCAGCAGCCAAGCCCCCCTGCGTGGGATGGGCTACACCTTC. It codes for CASSQAPLRGMGYTF.